This T cell receptor beta chain was recovered during a study of synovial regulatory T cells in juvenile arthritis. Study conclusions and caveats: Inflammation-associated Treg cells in blood had less TCR diversity than the remaining blood Treg cells. Largely private between patients, iaTreg TCR repertoires showed partial overlap with synovial Teff and blood CPL repertoires.

As regards this clone: Its matching antigen is unknown.

Measured with immunoSEQ multiplex PCR; TCRdb has only the in-frame clones, and not every one. The sample holds roughly 7,300 clones. Germline CDR1 is MDHEN and CDR2 is SYDVKM. CDR3 length equals 15 residues. Only the protein is available. This TCR derives from a donor between 2 and 29 years old with juvenile idiopathic arthritis. Sequencing was carried out using Treg cells from blood. Stated subset: remaining (HLA-DR-negative) circulating blood Treg cells. J is TRBJ2-1 and V is TRBV28; TCRdb proposes TRBD2, but this gene call is untestable without DNA. The CDR3 sequence is CASSISGSSYNEQFF.